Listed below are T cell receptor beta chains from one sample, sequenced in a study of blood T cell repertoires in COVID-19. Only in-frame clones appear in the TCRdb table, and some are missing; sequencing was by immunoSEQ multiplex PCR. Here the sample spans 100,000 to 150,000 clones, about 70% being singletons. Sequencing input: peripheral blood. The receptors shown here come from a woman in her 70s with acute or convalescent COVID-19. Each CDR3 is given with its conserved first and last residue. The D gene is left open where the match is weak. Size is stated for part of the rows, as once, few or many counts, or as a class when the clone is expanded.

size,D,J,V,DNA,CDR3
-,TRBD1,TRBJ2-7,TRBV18,TGTGCCAGCTCACCCCGGCGGCTAGGGGGCACGTGGGAGCAGTACTTC,CASSPRRLGGTWEQYF
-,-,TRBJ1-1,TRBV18,TGTGCCAGCTCACCGAGAAGGGGGAACACTGAAGCTTTCTTT,CASSPRRGNTEAFF
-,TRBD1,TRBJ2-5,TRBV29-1,TGCAGCGTTGGTCGCGGCAGGGGGATAGAGACCCAGTACTTC,CSVGRGRGIETQYF
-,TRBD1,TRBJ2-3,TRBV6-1,TGTGCCAGCAGTGAATCAGGGCGTAGGGGGCAGGGCCGAGATACGCAGTATTTT,CASSESGRRGQGRDTQYF
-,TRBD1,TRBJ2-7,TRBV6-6,TGTGCCAGCAGCAAACAGGGGAACAACGAGCAGTACTTC,CASSKQGNNEQYF
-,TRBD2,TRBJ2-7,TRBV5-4,TGTGCCAGCAGCGGTACTAGCGGGAGGTTTCCGGGGGAGCAGTACTTC,CASSGTSGRFPGEQYF
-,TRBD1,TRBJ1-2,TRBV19,TGTGCCAGTAGTATGGCCCGGACTACCCAGGGGGCGAAGAACTATGGCTACACCTTC,CASSMARTTQGAKNYGYTF
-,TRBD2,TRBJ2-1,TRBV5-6,TGTGCCAGCAGCTTGAACGTACTAGCGGGCCCCTACAATGAGCAGTTCTTC,CASSLNVLAGPYNEQFF
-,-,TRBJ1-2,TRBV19,TGTGCCAGTTCCCAGGGGAGACTCTATGGCTACACCTTC,CASSQGRLYGYTF
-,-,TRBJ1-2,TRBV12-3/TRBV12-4,TGTGCCAGCAGTTTGACATTACGCGGCTACACCTTC,CASSLTLRGYTF
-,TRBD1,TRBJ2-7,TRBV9,TGTGCCAGCAGCACCTCGGACAGGATGGAATACGAGCAGTACTTC,CASSTSDRMEYEQYF
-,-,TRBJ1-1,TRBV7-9,TGTGCCAGCAGCGCTATCATGGACACTGAAGCTTTCTTT,CASSAIMDTEAFF
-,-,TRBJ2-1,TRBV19,TGTGCCAGTAGCCCCTCGGCGGTGCGGGGTAATGAGCAGTTCTTC,CASSPSAVRGNEQFF
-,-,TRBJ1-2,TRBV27,TGTGCCAGCAGTTTATCAGGGGGCTATGGCTACACCTTC,CASSLSGGYGYTF
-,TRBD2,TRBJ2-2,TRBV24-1,TGTGCCACCAGTGATGAGGGGACTAGCGGGACCGGGGAGCTGTTTTTT,CATSDEGTSGTGELFF
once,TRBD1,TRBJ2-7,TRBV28,TGTGCCAGCAGTTTAGAGGGACAGATGTCCTACGAGCAGTACTTC,CASSLEGQMSYEQYF
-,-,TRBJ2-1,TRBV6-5,TGTGCCAGCAGTTACTCGGCCGTCGATCAAACCCGACAGTTCTTC,CASSYSAVDQTRQFF
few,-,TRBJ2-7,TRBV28,TGTGCCACCCGGGACTCACCCTACGAGCAGTACTTC,CATRDSPYEQYF
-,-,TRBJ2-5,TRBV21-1,TGTGCCAGCAGCAACCCCTTGACGACTAGACTCAGCGAGACCCAGTACTTC,CASSNPLTTRLSETQYF
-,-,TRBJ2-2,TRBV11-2,TGTGCCAGCAGTCCCATGGAGGGTAGGGGTCGTACCGGGGAGCTGTTTTTT,CASSPMEGRGRTGELFF
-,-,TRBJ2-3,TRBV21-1,TGTGCCAGCAGCAAAGTGGTGGACACGAATTGTACAGATACGCAGTATTTT,CASSKVVDTNCTDTQYF
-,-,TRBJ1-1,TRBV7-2,TGTGCCAGCAGCTATACAGGTTCCCTAAGGTTGAACACTGAAGCTTTCTTT,CASSYTGSLRLNTEAFF
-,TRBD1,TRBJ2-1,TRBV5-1,TGCGCCAGCAGCTTGGGTGGGACAGGGGTTGTTGAGCAGTTCTTC,CASSLGGTGVVEQFF
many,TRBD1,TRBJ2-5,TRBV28,TGTGCCAGCAGCTTACCGGGACAGGGGCAAGAGACCCAGTACTTC,CASSLPGQGQETQYF
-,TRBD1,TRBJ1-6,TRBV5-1,TGCGCCACCCGTGACAGGGATAATTCACCCCTCCACTTT,CATRDRDNSPLHF
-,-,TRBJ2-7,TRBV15,TGTGCCACCAGAAGAGATCTGCAGGGCCCCTACGAGCAGTACTTC,CATRRDLQGPYEQYF
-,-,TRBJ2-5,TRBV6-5,TGTGCCAGCAGGGTCAGAGGAGAGACCCAGTACTTC,CASRVRGETQYF
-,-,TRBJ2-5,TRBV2,TGTGCCAGCAGGGGCTTAGCGACCCGGGGGGAGACCCAGTACTTC,CASRGLATRGETQYF
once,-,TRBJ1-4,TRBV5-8,TGTGCCAGCAGCCCGGACAGAATTGCAACTAATGAAAAACTGTTTTTT,CASSPDRIATNEKLFF
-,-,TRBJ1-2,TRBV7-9,TGTGCCAGCAGCTTAATAGAAAATTGGGGCTACACCTTC,CASSLIENWGYTF
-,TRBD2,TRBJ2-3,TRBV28,TGTGCCAGCAAACTCGACGGGAGGGCCCGAACAGATACGCAGTATTTT,CASKLDGRARTDTQYF
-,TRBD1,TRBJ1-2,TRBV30,TGTGCCTGCCTCTCGAAACAGGGGGACTATGGCTACACCTTC,CACLSKQGDYGYTF
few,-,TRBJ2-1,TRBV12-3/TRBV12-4,TGTGCCAGCTCACATAGCGACAATGAGCAGTTCTTC,CASSHSDNEQFF
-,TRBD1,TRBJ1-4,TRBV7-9,TGTGCCAGCAGCGTAGGACAGGCGTCTAATGAAAAACTGTTTTTT,CASSVGQASNEKLFF